This entry lists 27 T cell receptor beta chains sequenced from one sample in a study of molecular identifiers for immune sequencing clone quantification. One entry per CDR3 protein results from TCRdb running MiXCR on the PCR reads. Here the sample spans tens of thousands of distinct CDR3 sequences, roughly 38% being singletons. What was sequenced was naive CD8+ T cells from blood, with Jurkat cell RNA spiked in. Described subset: FACS-sorted CD8+CD4-CCR7+CD45RA+ naive T cells. The receptors shown here come from a human donor in good health. Some libraries in this study had Jurkat cell RNA spiked in.

This clonotype came up many times. This chain links TRBV7-9 with TRBJ1-4, with 7 bases aligning to TRBD1. This CDR3 comprises 14 residues. CDR1 SEHNR and CDR2 FQNEAQ come from the germline V gene (reference sequence). Losses at the gene ends were 5 bases for V and 6 bases for J; bases not matched to a gene: 6. The CDR3 protein is CASSPDQGDEKLFF. DNA for the CDR3: TGTGCCAGCAGCCCAGACCAGGGGGATGAAAAACTGTTTTTT.

Concerning this clonotype: A read error may be the cause here, since a much bigger clone is one base away. The chain joins TRBV5-1 to TRBJ2-5; the D gene is possibly TRBD1 (5 bases). This CDR3 is built from 14 residues. CDR1 and CDR2 from the germline V gene are SGHRS and YFSETQ. CDR3 nucleotide sequence: TGCGCCAGCAGCTTGGGGGAAGGGGAAGAGTCCCAGTACTTC. Translating it yields CASSLGEGEESQYF.

The chain combines TRBV6-6 with TRBJ2-4; possibly TRBD2 for D (6 bases). This CDR3 has 18 residues. V lost 0 bases to trimming and J lost 6 bases, with 21 bases between them. Germline V gene data show CDR1 as MNHNY and CDR2 as SVGAGI (reference sequence). As DNA, the CDR3 is TGTGCCAGCAGTTACTCGAGCCTTCCCAGGGCCGGGAGAAACATTCAGTACTTC. This translates into CASSYSSLPRAGRNIQYF.

Of note for this clonotype: A much larger clone differs from this one at a single base, so this may be a read error. The rearrangement uses TRBV11-2 and TRBJ2-1; D might be TRBD2 (6 bases). The CDR3 contains 13 residues. Germline V gives CDR1 SGHAT, CDR2 FQNNGV. V lost 5 bases, J lost 9 bases, and 14 bases lay in between. For the CDR3, the DNA is TGTGCCAGCAGCCCGGGGACTCTCATTGAGCAGTTCTTC. Amino acid sequence: CASSPGTLIEQFF.

The chain's CDR3 is CASSSTGTYEQYF. The CDR3 bases are TGTGCCAGCAGCTCCACAGGGACCTACGAGCAGTACTTC. The gene calls are TRBV7-8 and TRBJ2-7, with TRBD1 as a possible D gene (6 bases). Germline lookup yields CDR1 SGHVS and CDR2 FQNEAQ. Deletions cut 4 bases from V and 2 bases from J, with 9 bases between. This CDR3 has 13 residues.

The rearrangement uses TRBV4-3 and TRBJ1-1; no reliable D call. This CDR3 has 14 amino acids. Germline CDR1 is LGHNA and CDR2 is YSLEER. V gave up 0 bases and J gave up 6 bases, with 11 bases separating them. CDR3 DNA sequence: TGCGCCAGCAGCCAAGAAAACGAGGGCGCTGAAGCTTTCTTT. Translated, it gives CASSQENEGAEAFF.

A note on this clonotype: At one end, the junction sequence differs from germline, possibly due to a read error. This chain connects TRBV6-5 to TRBJ2-1; TRBD2 agrees at 10 bases. This CDR3 spans 16 amino acids. Germline-derived CDR1 and CDR2 are MNHEY and SVGAGI. CDR3 DNA sequence: TGTGCCAGCAGGTACTTCTCTAGCGGGAGAAACAGTGAGCAGTTCTTC. Its protein is CASRYFSSGRNSEQFF.

The chain recombines TRBV15 with TRBJ2-7; D is perhaps TRBD1 (6 bases). The ends were cut back, 5 bases at V and 1 base at J, with 15 bases in the middle. Per germline, CDR1 LNHNV and CDR2 YYDKDF (reference sequence). CDR3 length: 15 amino acids. DNA of the CDR3: TGTGCCACCAGCTTTTCGAGGGGGAGTTCCTACGAGCAGTACTTC. This sequence encodes CATSFSRGSSYEQYF.

The chain joins TRBV20-1 to TRBJ2-7; no reliable D call. The CDR3 extends over 14 amino acids. The germline CDR1 and CDR2 sequences are DFQATT and SNEGSKA (reference sequence). Trimming took 2 bases from V and 3 from J, leaving 14 bases between them. The CDR3 here is CSARYEVSNYEQYF. Here the CDR3 DNA reads TGCAGTGCTAGATATGAAGTATCTAACTACGAGCAGTACTTC.

This clonotype was counted between two and nine times. CDR3 bases: TGTGCCAGCACCTGGGCGGCAGCCCAAGAGACCCAGTACTTC. It translates to CASTWAAAQETQYF. The chain recombines TRBV5-6 with TRBJ2-5; D gene unclear. V dropped 6 bases and J dropped 1 base, with 13 bases sitting between them. This CDR3 has 14 residues. Germline loops: CDR1 SGHDT, CDR2 YYEEEE.

Details on this clonotype: A much larger clone differs by one base, so this may be a read error. The rearrangement uses TRBV9 and TRBJ2-3; TRBD2 matches at 15 bases. The CDR3 has 16 amino acids. Germline CDR1 SGDLS, CDR2 YYNGEE. The CDR3 reads CASSRGTSGRTDTQCF. The DNA of the CDR3 is TGTGCCAGCAGCAGAGGGACTAGCGGGAGGACAGATACGCAGTGTTTT.

This clonotype occurred a few times. The chain uses TRBV18 and TRBJ2-7; 10 positions match TRBD1. Germline-derived CDR1 and CDR2 are KGHSH and LQKENI. With 6 bases clipped from V and 3 bases from J, the junction kept 8 bases outside the gene matches. This CDR3 spans 15 amino acids. CDR3 sequence (DNA): TGTGCCAGCTCTCCCGGGACAGGGGTGGTCTACGAGCAGTACTTC. Translation gives CASSPGTGVVYEQYF.

With respect to this clonotype: The missing conserved phenylalanine or tryptophan at the end of this CDR3 makes a read error likely. The rearrangement joins TRBV2 to TRBJ2-3; a possible D gene is TRBD1 (6 bases). CDR1 and CDR2 (germline): SNHLY, FYNNEI. The CDR3 spans 15 residues. The ends were cut back, 4 bases at V and 0 bases at J, with 11 bases in the middle. CDR3 in amino acids: CASSVRGASTDTQYS. CDR3 DNA sequence: TGTGCCAGCAGTGTCAGGGGCGCTAGCACAGATACGCAGTATTCT.

The rearrangement links TRBV28 to TRBJ2-4; D possibly matches TRBD1 or TRBD2 (5 bases each). Germline V gene lookup returns CDR1 MDHEN and CDR2 SYDVKM. Deletions cut 6 bases from V and 8 bases from J, with 23 bases between. The CDR3 runs 16 residues. The CDR3 DNA is TGTGCCAGCAGCACGGGACCTGCGATGAGTTTCGACATTCAGTACTTC. Encoded protein: CASSTGPAMSFDIQYF. The complete variable domain, with remaining parts taken from reference TRBV28 and TRBJ2-4, reads DVKVTQSSRYLVKRTGEKVFLECVQDMDHENMFWYRQDPGLGLRLIYFSYDVKMKEKGDIPEGYSVSREKKERFSLILESASTNQTSMYLCASSTGPAMSFDIQYFGAGTRLSVL.

This clonotype came up a few times. The rearrangement joins TRBV7-8 to TRBJ1-3, with a weak D call TRBD1 (5 bases). V gave up 4 bases and J gave up 0 bases, with 13 bases separating them. Germline V gene data show CDR1 as SGHVS and CDR2 as FQNEAQ. CDR3 size: 16 residues. The CDR3 DNA sequence: TGTGCCAGCAGCTACGGGACCAAGAGCTCTGGAAACACCATATATTTT. It translates to CASSYGTKSSGNTIYF.

To note about this clonotype: One junction end does not reproduce the germline sequence, and a read error may be involved. The rearrangement links TRBV20-1 to TRBJ2-3; D is possibly TRBD2 (6 bases). Germline CDR1 and CDR2: DFQATT and SNEGSKA (reference sequence). This CDR3 comprises 15 residues. The CDR3 nucleotides are TGCAGTGCTGACGACCGGGACTTGAAACCAGATTCGCAGAATTTT. Protein sequence: CSADDRDLKPDSQNF.

This chain connects TRBV27 to TRBJ2-4, with D possibly TRBD1 on 5 matching bases. The CDR3 spans 15 residues. The germline CDR1 and CDR2 sequences are MNHEY and SMNVEV (reference sequence). Between the trimmed V and J ends, which lost 3 bases and 4 bases, there was a span of 13 bases. The CDR3 DNA reads TGTGCCAGCAGTTTGTTTATACCAGGGAAAAACATTCAGTACTTC. Protein product: CASSLFIPGKNIQYF.

This chain links TRBV28 with TRBJ2-2, with D unresolved. Per the germline V gene, CDR1 is MDHEN and CDR2 is SYDVKM. V lost 6 bases, J lost 4 bases, and 12 bases lay in between. The CDR3 spans 14 residues. CDR3 nucleotide sequence: TGTGCCAGCAGGTTAGGGCCTGGCACCGGGGAGCTGTTTTTT. Translated, it gives CASRLGPGTGELFF.

The CDR3 DNA is TGCGCCAGCAGCCAAGTTCCAGGGCAAGAGACCCAGTACTTC. Its translation: CASSQVPGQETQYF. This sequence joins TRBV4-1 and TRBJ2-5; D perhaps matches TRBD1 (5 bases). With 1 base removed from V and 2 bases from J, the gap between germline ends came to 8 bases. The germline gives CDR1 MGHRA, CDR2 YSYEKL. This CDR3 contains 14 residues.

This clonotype was observed a single time. This may arise from a read error, as a much more abundant clone is one base away. This sequence joins TRBV5-3 and TRBJ1-4; D is perhaps TRBD1 (6 bases). TRBV5-3 is identified as an open reading frame with a role that is uncertain. The CDR3 has 16 residues. This CDR3 is CVSSLQLTGRKEKLFF. The CDR3 DNA reads as TGTGTCAGCAGCTTGCAATTGACAGGCCGAAAAGAAAAACTGTTTTTT.

The chain employs TRBV20-1 and TRBJ1-1; the D gene is possibly TRBD1 (5 bases). The CDR3 extends over 13 amino acids. Trimming removed 1 base from V and 2 bases from J, with 8 bases in between. Per germline, CDR1 DFQATT and CDR2 SNEGSKA (reference sequence). The CDR3 loop reads CSARGTLNTEAFF. The CDR3 DNA is TGCAGTGCTAGAGGGACACTTAACACTGAAGCTTTCTTT.

In this sample, this clonotype turned up many times. V is TRBV6-2 or TRBV6-3 and J is TRBJ2-5; 7 nucleotides align to TRBD1. V was clipped by 5 bases and J by 4 bases; unmatched bases: 7. CDR1 is MNHEY and CDR2 is SVGEGT in the germline V gene. CDR3 length: 14 residues. The CDR3, as DNA: TGTGCCAGCAGTCCACAGGGGCTGCGAGAGACCCAGTACTTC. This codes for CASSPQGLRETQYF.

V and J are TRBV5-6 and TRBJ2-3; TRBD1 is a possible D gene (6 bases). V was shortened by 7 bases and J by 2 bases, with 14 bases between the two germline ends. The CDR3 has 14 residues. The germline V gene has CDR1 SGHDT and CDR2 YYEEEE. CDR3 residues: CASAGDTFTDTQYF. For the CDR3, the DNA is TGTGCCAGCGCCGGGGACACCTTCACAGATACGCAGTATTTT.

The V call is TRBV7-6, the J call TRBJ2-2; TRBD1 matches 9 bases. The V and J ends lost 4 bases and 3 bases, in that order; junction bases with no gene match: 6. Germline V gene lookup returns CDR1 SGHVS and CDR2 FNYEAQ. The CDR3 extends over 16 amino acids. The CDR3 loop is CASSWDRDLDTGELFF. The CDR3 DNA sequence: TGTGCCAGCAGCTGGGACAGGGATTTGGACACCGGGGAGCTGTTTTTT.

This rearrangement joins TRBV9 to TRBJ1-1, with 7 bases lining up with TRBD1. The CDR3 consists of 14 residues. Germline values: CDR1 SGDLS, CDR2 YYNGEE. The V gene end was trimmed by 1 base and the J gene end by 4 bases; junction bases not matched to a gene: 4. DNA for the CDR3: TGTGCCAGCAGCGTATGGGGACAGCCCACTGAAGCTTTCTTT. Protein sequence: CASSVWGQPTEAFF.

This clonotype showed up just once. The CDR3 does not end in the conserved phenylalanine or tryptophan, so this is likely a read error. The chain employs TRBV29-1 and TRBJ2-3, with D possibly being TRBD2 (6 bases). V was clipped by 4 bases and J by 6 bases, with 17 bases between them. Germline V gene lookup returns CDR1 SQVTM and CDR2 ANQGSEA. The CDR3 is 14 residues long. Here the CDR3 reads CSVGFGGRADTQYL. DNA of the CDR3: TGCAGCGTTGGGTTCGGGGGAAGGGCGGATACGCAGTATCTT.

This clonotype appeared many times. This sequence joins TRBV23-1 and TRBJ2-1; 8 bases map to TRBD1. TRBV23-1 is known as an ORF, though its function is uncertain. The CDR3 is made up of 14 amino acids. The V gene end was trimmed by 2 bases and the J gene end by 10 bases; junction bases not matched to a gene: 7. Here the CDR3 reads CASSQPTGTGEQFF. The CDR3 DNA reads as TGCGCCAGCAGTCAACCGACAGGGACAGGAGAGCAGTTCTTC.